These T cell receptor beta chains were read from a single sample in a study of PD-1 blockade in mismatch repair-deficient tumors. Generated by immunoSEQ multiplex PCR, the TCRdb table keeps only in-frame clones and is missing some. In the table there are roughly 120,000 clones, 88% of which are singletons. This specimen was peripheral blood, taken 72 weeks after starting pembrolizumab. These receptors were collected from an adult with mismatch repair-deficient cancer. CDR3s include the opening cysteine and the closing phenylalanine or tryptophan. A D gene is named only where the DNA matches it firmly. Clone size appears in some rows only: once, few, many, or a class for an expanded clone.

j_gene,v_gene,abundance,d_gene,CDR3aa,CDR3nt
TRBJ1-5,TRBV28,NA,NA,CASSKTGGVRRQPQHF,TGTGCCAGCAGTAAAACTGGTGGGGTGAGGAGACAGCCCCAGCATTTT
TRBJ2-7,TRBV4-2,NA,NA,CASTQDTDRHYEQYF,TGTGCCAGCACCCAAGATACGGACAGACACTACGAGCAGTACTTC
TRBJ2-7,TRBV15,NA,TRBD2,CATSRGGLADSYEQYF,TGTGCCACCAGCAGAGGGGGACTAGCGGATTCCTACGAGCAGTACTTC
TRBJ2-7,TRBV4-1,NA,NA,CASSQDSPGREQYF,TGCGCCAGCAGCCAAGATTCTCCGGGGAGGGAGCAGTACTTC
TRBJ2-2,TRBV10-3,NA,TRBD1,CAISDQGQGWFSAGELFF,TGTGCCATCAGTGACCAGGGACAGGGGTGGTTTTCGGCCGGGGAGCTGTTTTTT
TRBJ2-7,TRBV6-6,once,TRBD2,CASSRLAGGFVDEQYF,TGTGCCAGCAGTCGACTAGCGGGAGGGTTTGTAGACGAGCAGTACTTC
TRBJ1-1,TRBV6-5,NA,NA,CASSYSAGARTEAFF,TGTGCCAGCAGTTACTCTGCGGGGGCGCGGACTGAAGCTTTCTTT
TRBJ2-7,TRBV19,NA,TRBD1,CASSPRDRGLSYEQYF,TGTGCCAGTAGTCCCCGGGACAGGGGGCTTTCCTACGAGCAGTACTTC
TRBJ2-7,TRBV6-5,NA,TRBD1,CASGPGGSYEQYF,TGTGCCAGCGGTCCAGGGGGTTCCTACGAGCAGTACTTC
TRBJ1-2,TRBV19,NA,NA,CASSMRQGGGYTF,TGTGCCAGTAGTATGCGCCAGGGAGGAGGCTACACCTTC
TRBJ2-7,TRBV10-2,NA,TRBD2,CASSTSGSFSYEQYF,TGCGCCAGCAGTACTAGCGGGAGCTTCTCATACGAGCAGTACTTC
TRBJ2-1,TRBV7-3,NA,TRBD2,CASSVEAGEIEQFF,TGTGCCAGCAGCGTAGAAGCGGGAGAGATTGAGCAGTTCTTC
TRBJ1-2,TRBV5-4,NA,TRBD1,CASSSRDRGNYGYTF,TGTGCCAGCAGTTCCCGGGACAGGGGAAACTATGGCTACACCTTC
TRBJ2-7,TRBV5-4,NA,NA,CASSLRGNSYEQYF,TGTGCCAGCAGCTTGAGGGGGAATTCCTACGAGCAGTACTTC
TRBJ2-7,TRBV4-3,NA,NA,CASSQGPGTYEQYF,TGCGCCAGCAGCCAAGGCCCAGGCACCTACGAGCAGTACTTC
TRBJ2-7,TRBV19,few,TRBD1,CASSPRGQREQYF,TGTGCCAGTAGTCCCCGGGGACAGCGCGAGCAGTACTTC
TRBJ2-7,TRBV11-2,NA,NA,CASSRHHPSNEQYF,TGTGCCAGCAGCCGCCACCACCCAAGTAACGAGCAGTACTTC
TRBJ2-6,TRBV4-2,NA,TRBD2,CASSLRFSGSSGANVLTF,TGTGCCAGCAGCCTTAGGTTTAGCGGGAGTTCTGGGGCCAACGTCCTGACTTTC
TRBJ1-5,TRBV6-1,NA,TRBD1,CASRPGQGANQPQHF,TGTGCCAGCAGGCCGGGACAGGGTGCTAATCAGCCCCAGCATTTT
TRBJ2-3,TRBV2,NA,TRBD1,CASRGDRGSADTQYF,TGTGCCAGCAGGGGGGACAGGGGTTCGGCAGATACGCAGTATTTT
TRBJ1-1,TRBV5-4,NA,NA,CASSFGGVWAEAFF,TGTGCCAGCAGCTTCGGGGGAGTGTGGGCTGAAGCTTTCTTT
TRBJ2-1,TRBV10-3,NA,NA,CASYSGTPFLYNEQFF,TGTGCCAGCTATTCCGGGACCCCTTTCCTATACAATGAGCAGTTCTTC
TRBJ2-5,TRBV7-9,NA,NA,CASSLVRGVKETQYF,TGTGCCAGCAGCTTAGTTAGGGGAGTAAAAGAGACCCAGTACTTC
TRBJ2-3,TRBV25-1,NA,TRBD2,CASSGLAGGRARDTQYF,TGTGCCAGCAGTGGATTGGCGGGCGGGAGGGCCAGAGATACGCAGTATTTT
TRBJ1-2,TRBV27,NA,NA,CASSISLTYGYTF,TGTGCCAGCAGTATAAGCTTAACCTATGGCTACACCTTC
TRBJ2-7,TRBV5-1,NA,NA,CASSPYGQTTPGNF,TGCGCCAGCAGTCCCTATGGTCAAACGACCCCAGGGAACTTC
TRBJ2-5,TRBV7-9,NA,TRBD1,CASSLTGLRETQYF,TGTGCCAGCAGCTTGACAGGGCTTCGGGAGACCCAGTACTTC
TRBJ1-5,TRBV19,NA,TRBD1,CASSRDRGPSNQPQHF,TGTGCCAGTAGTAGGGACAGGGGCCCTAGCAATCAGCCCCAGCATTTT
TRBJ2-1,TRBV6-1,once,TRBD2,CASSGRFWAGGTYNEQFF,TGTGCCAGCAGTGGAAGGTTTTGGGCGGGAGGAACGTACAATGAGCAGTTCTTC
TRBJ1-1,TRBV5-4,NA,NA,CASSFDSLYTEAFF,TGTGCCAGCAGCTTTGACAGCCTTTACACTGAAGCTTTCTTT
TRBJ2-5,TRBV7-6,NA,TRBD1,CASSLGSGTVLYQETQYF,TGTGCCAGCAGCTTAGGATCGGGGACAGTTTTGTACCAAGAGACCCAGTACTTC
TRBJ2-5,TRBV5-4,NA,NA,CASSLGGHQETQYF,TGTGCCAGCAGCCTTGGGGGGCACCAAGAGACCCAGTACTTC